The 22 T cell receptor beta chains listed next were all sequenced from one sample in a study of PD-1 blockade in mismatch repair-deficient tumors (TCRdb year 2017). Libraries were constructed by the immunoSEQ multiplex PCR assay. TCRdb re-hosts the immuneACCESS table, in-frame sequences only. Its copies lack some clones; in the studies checked, an unresolved V gene accounts for under half of them, and the cause for the rest is not known. Within this sample are roughly 110,000 clones, with approximately 80% of them counted one time only. The biggest ten clones account for about 4.7% of the sample. The sequenced sample was peripheral blood, obtained roughly 60 weeks after starting pembrolizumab. The receptor source for this set is an adult with mismatch repair-deficient cancer.

This rearrangement joins TRBV11-3 to TRBJ2-3; 10 nucleotides line up with TRBD2. This CDR3 has 16 amino acids. Germline V gene lookup returns CDR1 SGHNT and CDR2 YENEEA. V lost 0 bases and J lost 6; bases outside the gene matches: 6. In nucleotides, the CDR3 is TGTGCCAGCAGCTTAGAAAGCGGGAGGGCCGGGGATACGCAGTATTTT. It translates to CASSLESGRAGDTQYF.

V usage is TRBV19 and J usage is TRBJ1-2, with no clear D. The CDR3 runs to 12 residues. Germline CDR1 and CDR2: LNHDA and SQIVND (reference sequence). The V end was cut by 5 bases, the J end by 8 bases, with 12 bases between. The CDR3 reads CASSQGPVGYTF. Here the CDR3 DNA reads TGTGCCAGTAGTCAAGGGCCAGTCGGCTACACCTTC.

The chain employs TRBV7-9 and TRBJ2-2, with D unclear. V was shortened by 3 bases and J by 2 bases, with 7 bases between the two germline ends. This CDR3 is built from 14 residues. CDR1 is SEHNR, CDR2 FQNEAQ, per germline (reference sequence). CDR3 in amino acids: CASSFSTNTGELFF. CDR3 DNA: TGTGCCAGCAGCTTCAGTACAAACACCGGGGAGCTGTTTTTT.

The chain links TRBV9 to TRBJ1-2, with 7 bases identical to TRBD1. V trimming: 4 bases; J trimming: 5 bases; junction bases outside the gene matches: 8. The CDR3 spans 14 residues. The germline V gene has CDR1 SGDLS and CDR2 YYNGEE. The CDR3 DNA reads TGTGCCAGCAGCCCTTACACAGGGGAATATGGCTACACCTTC. Translated, it gives CASSPYTGEYGYTF. Complete variable domain (other parts from reference TRBV9 and TRBJ1-2): DSGVTQTPKHLITATGQRVTLRCSPRSGDLSVYWYQQSLDQGLQFLIQYYNGEERAKGNILERFSAQQFPDLHSELNLSSLELGDSALYFCASSPYTGEYGYTFGSGTRLTVV.

In its sample, this clone was seen a few times. The V gene is TRBV18, the J gene TRBJ1-5; D is possibly TRBD1 (5 bases). Trimming removed 2 bases from V and 3 bases from J, with 14 bases in between. CDR1 is KGHSH, CDR2 LQKENI, per germline. The CDR3 has 16 residues. The CDR3, as DNA: TGTGCCAGCTCACCAGGCGTCAAGACAGCCAATCAGCCCCAGCATTTT. Translation: CASSPGVKTANQPQHF.

This rearrangement joins TRBV30 to TRBJ1-4; the D is unclear. Looked up from germline, CDR1 is GTSNPN and CDR2 is SVGIG (reference sequence). V gave up 3 bases and J gave up 0 bases, with 5 bases separating them. This CDR3 region has 13 residues. For the CDR3, the DNA is TGTGCCTGGAGACTTGCAACTAATGAAAAACTGTTTTTT. Translated, it gives CAWRLATNEKLFF. The whole variable domain, remainder taken from reference TRBV30 and TRBJ1-4, is SQTIHQWPATLVQPVGSPLSLECTVEGTSNPNLYWYRQAAGRGLQLLFYSVGIGQISSEVPQNLSASRPQDRQFILSSKKLLLSDSGFYLCAWRLATNEKLFFGSGTQLSVL.

The chain joins TRBV30 to TRBJ2-1; 8 bases align to TRBD2. Germline V gene lookup returns CDR1 GTSNPN and CDR2 SVGIG (reference sequence). This CDR3 is 13 amino acids long. Losses at the gene ends were 5 bases for V and 5 bases for J; bases not matched to a gene: 5. The CDR3 DNA follows: TGTGCCTGGCTTCGGGAGGGAAACAATGAGCAGTTCTTC. Amino acid sequence: CAWLREGNNEQFF.

The rearrangement joins TRBV10-3 to TRBJ1-5, with D uncertain. Germline assignment: CDR1 ENHRY and CDR2 SYGVKD. V was pared by 2 bases and J by 0 bases, with 8 bases between. The CDR3 covers 15 residues. CDR3 amino acids: CAISEAGDSNQPQHF. The CDR3 DNA sequence: TGTGCCATCAGTGAGGCAGGCGATAGCAATCAGCCCCAGCATTTT.

V usage is TRBV5-4 and J usage is TRBJ2-5; 9 bases fit TRBD2. V trimming: 2 bases; J trimming: 4 bases; junction bases outside the gene matches: 3. Germline CDR1 SGHNT, CDR2 YYREEE (reference sequence). The CDR3 spans 14 residues. The CDR3 region is CASSLLAGGETQYF. The CDR3 bases are TGTGCCAGCAGCTTACTAGCGGGTGGAGAGACCCAGTACTTC.

The rearrangement joins TRBV5-6 to TRBJ2-7; D is uncertain. The CDR3 runs 13 residues. CDR1 and CDR2 from the germline V gene are SGHDT and YYEEEE. Trimming shortened V by 0 bases and J by 5 bases, and 9 bases separated the two germline ends. CDR3 nucleotide sequence: TGTGCCAGCAGCTTGGGGGGAAGAAACGAGCAGTACTTC. Amino acid sequence: CASSLGGRNEQYF.

J is TRBJ1-1 and V is TRBV19; D might be TRBD1 (6 bases). The CDR3 extends over 13 amino acids. CDR1 and CDR2 (germline): LNHDA, SQIVND (reference sequence). V lost 7 bases, J lost 2 bases, and 11 bases lay in between. CDR3 in amino acids: CASTRDTNTEAFF. The CDR3 region has the DNA TGTGCCAGTACCCGGGACACCAACACTGAAGCTTTCTTT.

This clone has a handful of counts. The chain is built from TRBV2 and TRBJ2-5, with D uncertain. CDR1 and CDR2 (germline): SNHLY, FYNNEI. The CDR3 runs to 11 residues. Trimming cost V 6 bases and J 5 bases, with 7 bases left between them. CDR3: CASRLRETQYF. CDR3 in DNA: TGTGCCAGCAGGCTCCGGGAGACCCAGTACTTC.

As DNA, the CDR3 is TGTGCTAGTGGTTTTAATGGGGGGAAGGGGCCCGGGGAGCTGTTTTTT. Translating gives CASGFNGGKGPGELFF. The chain is built from TRBV12-5 and TRBJ2-2, with D perhaps matching TRBD2 (6 bases). This CDR3 comprises 16 residues. Germline values: CDR1 LGHNT, CDR2 FRNRAP. Trimming shortened V by 3 bases and J by 6 bases, and 17 bases separated the two germline ends.

The CDR3 is CASSFNQGREAFF. The CDR3 DNA is TGTGCCAGTAGTTTTAACCAGGGACGTGAAGCTTTCTTT. The chain couples TRBV19 to TRBJ1-1; D may be TRBD1 (5 bases). CDR1 LNHDA and CDR2 SQIVND come from the germline V gene (reference sequence). The CDR3 has 13 amino acids. V was trimmed by 5 bases and J by 7 bases, leaving 14 bases between them. The full variable domain, completed using reference TRBV19 and TRBJ1-1, is DGGITQSPKYLFRKEGQNVTLSCEQNLNHDAMYWYRQDPGQGLRLIYYSQIVNDFQKGDIAEGYSVSREKKESFPLTVTSAQKNPTAFYLCASSFNQGREAFFGQGTRLTVV.

The chain combines TRBV28 with TRBJ2-2; no reliable D call. There are 13 residues in the CDR3. The germline gives CDR1 MDHEN, CDR2 SYDVKM. V gave up 4 bases and J gave up 0 bases, with 3 bases separating them. The CDR3 region has the DNA TGTGCCAGCAGTTCCACGAACACCGGGGAGCTGTTTTTT. It specifies CASSSTNTGELFF. The variable domain in full, with the rest retrieved from reference TRBV28 and TRBJ2-2, is DVKVTQSSRYLVKRTGEKVFLECVQDMDHENMFWYRQDPGLGLRLIYFSYDVKMKEKGDIPEGYSVSREKKERFSLILESASTNQTSMYLCASSSTNTGELFFGEGSRLTVL.

This clone is a singleton in its sample. This chain joins TRBV27 and TRBJ2-3; D might be TRBD1 (6 bases). The germline V gene encodes CDR1 MNHEY and CDR2 SMNVEV (reference sequence). The CDR3 has 14 amino acids. Between the trimmed V and J ends, which lost 6 bases and 2 bases, there was a span of 12 bases. The CDR3 reads CASRGHRVTDTQYF. DNA of the CDR3: TGTGCCAGCAGGGGACACAGGGTCACAGATACGCAGTATTTT.

The rearrangement uses TRBV2 and TRBJ1-2; D unresolved. V gave up 8 bases and J gave up 0 bases, with 10 bases separating them. CDR1 and CDR2 (germline): SNHLY, FYNNEI. The CDR3 covers 13 residues. The CDR3 spells CASARSTNYGYTF. The DNA for the CDR3 is TGTGCCAGCGCGCGGTCGACTAACTATGGCTACACCTTC.

A single count supports this clone. The J gene is TRBJ1-2, the V gene TRBV29-1; 10 nucleotides agree with TRBD1. The junction had 6 bases not matched to a gene; V was cut back by 1 base and J by 4 bases. CDR1 and CDR2 from the germline V gene are SQVTM and ANQGSEA. CDR3 length equals 15 residues. The CDR3 bases are TGCAGCGTTGAAGGTCTGACAGGGGGCGTCTATGGCTACACCTTC. This translates into CSVEGLTGGVYGYTF.

This clone has more than one count but fewer than ten. The rearrangement joins TRBV28 to TRBJ1-5; no clear D gene. This CDR3 is built from 14 residues. CDR1 is MDHEN and CDR2 is SYDVKM in the germline V gene. The V and J ends lost 1 base and 1 base respectively, with 5 bases between them. CDR3 in amino acids: CASSLSQSNQPQHF. The CDR3 region has the DNA TGTGCCAGCAGTTTATCACAAAGCAATCAGCCCCAGCATTTT.

The chain joins TRBV11-2 to TRBJ2-2, with 15 positions matching TRBD2. The CDR3 runs to 19 residues. Trimming at V came to 4 bases and at J to 1 base, leaving 7 bases not matched to a gene. From germline, CDR1 is SGHAT and CDR2 FQNNGV. The CDR3 spells CASSYLLGLAGGNTGELFF. The CDR3 DNA reads TGTGCCAGCAGCTACCTCTTGGGACTAGCGGGAGGGAACACCGGGGAGCTGTTTTTT. The entire variable domain, with the rest obtained from reference TRBV11-2 and TRBJ2-2, is as follows: EAGVAQSPRYKIIEKRQSVAFWCNPISGHATLYWYQQILGQGPKLLIQFQNNGVVDDSQLPKDRFSAERLKGVDSTLKIQPAKLEDSAVYLCASSYLLGLAGGNTGELFFGEGSRLTVL.

This clone was recorded only once. This chain joins TRBV11-1 and TRBJ2-7, with a tentative D call TRBD1 (6 bases). The CDR3 contains 17 residues. The V end lost 6 bases, the J end lost 0 bases, and 21 bases lay between the germline ends. Germline V lookup: CDR1 SGHAT, CDR2 FQDESV (reference sequence). CDR3 nucleotides: TGTGCCAGCAGTACCACCTCAACGATGGACAGCTCCTACGAGCAGTACTTC. It is translated as CASSTTSTMDSSYEQYF.

The rearrangement joins TRBV15 to TRBJ2-1, with 12 bases lining up with TRBD2. Germline V lookup: CDR1 LNHNV, CDR2 YYDKDF (reference sequence). The CDR3 spans 18 residues. With V trimmed by 0 bases and J by 8 bases, 11 bases remained unmatched. The CDR3 here is CATSRDGLAGLSVYEQFF. The CDR3 coding sequence is TGTGCCACCAGCAGAGATGGACTAGCGGGACTCTCTGTCTATGAGCAGTTCTTC.